The rows below give T cell receptor beta chains drawn from one sample of a study of T cells in Graves' hyperthyroidism and ophthalmopathy. TCRdb recomputed calls from the multiplex PCR reads with MiXCR, one row per CDR3 protein. The data contain about 130,000 distinct CDR3 sequences, more than 20% of them singletons. Material for sequencing was blood. These receptors were taken from a woman in her forties or fifties with Graves' hyperthyroidism that later progressed to Graves' ophthalmopathy. Both conserved end residues are part of each CDR3. The D gene is left open where the match is weak. Only part of the rows carry a size: once, few, many, or a class if the clone is expanded.

j_call | clone_size | cdr3_length | d_call | v_call | cdr3_aa | cdr3_nt
TRBJ2-7 | many | 15 | TRBD2 | TRBV6-1 | CASRGLAESTYEQYF | TGTGCCAGCAGGGGACTAGCGGAGAGTACCTACGAGCAGTACTTC
TRBJ1-4 | many | 13 | TRBD1 | TRBV28 | CASSDRDGEKLFF | TGTGCCAGCAGTGACAGGGACGGTGAAAAACTGTTTTTT
TRBJ2-7 | many | 15 | TRBD2 | TRBV7-2 | CASRSASGPGAEQYF | TGTGCCAGCAGGTCGGCTAGCGGGCCTGGGGCCGAGCAGTACTTC
TRBJ2-1 | many | 14 | NA | TRBV16 | CASSQSGVRNEQFF | TGTGCCAGCAGCCAATCTGGCGTCCGGAATGAGCAGTTCTTC
TRBJ2-3 | NA | 16 | TRBD2 | TRBV28 | CASSRGLAGDTDTQYF | TGTGCCAGCAGCCGCGGACTAGCGGGAGACACAGATACGCAGTATTTT
TRBJ1-2 | NA | 14 | NA | TRBV6-2/TRBV6-3 | CASSYPDRSYGYTF | TGTGCCAGCAGTTACCCGGACAGATCGTATGGCTACACCTTC
TRBJ2-7 | few | 17 | TRBD1 | TRBV7-3 | CASSYWTGKDSLYEQYF | TGTGCCAGCAGCTATTGGACAGGGAAGGACTCACTCTACGAGCAGTACTTC
TRBJ2-4 | NA | 15 | NA | TRBV5-6 | CASSHDRVMKNIQYF | TGTGCCAGCAGCCACGACCGGGTGATGAAAAACATTCAGTACTTC
TRBJ2-5 | many | 16 | TRBD2 | TRBV18 | CASSPMGLAGGETQYF | TGTGCCAGCTCACCAATGGGACTAGCGGGAGGAGAGACCCAGTACTTC
TRBJ2-7 | NA | 13 | NA | TRBV19 | CASTPEGSYEQYF | TGTGCCAGTACCCCGGAGGGGTCCTACGAGCAGTACTTC
TRBJ2-1 | few | 16 | TRBD2 | TRBV18 | CASSPLELAGAIEQFF | TGTGCCAGCTCACCACTAGAACTAGCGGGAGCTATTGAGCAGTTCTTC
TRBJ2-2 | many | 16 | TRBD2 | TRBV28 | CASRIKTSGPTGELFF | TGTGCCAGCAGGATTAAGACTAGCGGGCCGACCGGGGAGCTGTTTTTT
TRBJ2-1 | many | 14 | NA | TRBV29-1 | CSVETLGRDHGQFF | TGCAGCGTTGAAACCCTGGGCAGGGATCATGGGCAGTTCTTC
TRBJ2-1 | few | 14 | TRBD2 | TRBV19 | CASSISSGVKEQFF | TGTGCCAGTAGTATTTCCAGCGGGGTCAAGGAGCAGTTCTTC
TRBJ2-3 | NA | 15 | TRBD1 | TRBV6-1 | CASSEYRGDTDTQYF | TGTGCCAGCAGTGAATACAGGGGGGATACAGATACGCAGTATTTT
TRBJ2-3 | many | 16 | NA | TRBV27 | CASSPYLLVDRDTQYF | TGTGCCAGCAGTCCGTACCTTCTAGTTGACCGAGATACGCAGTATTTT
TRBJ2-4 | NA | 13 | NA | TRBV10-2 | CATEDRAGGIQYF | TGCGCCACGGAAGACAGGGCCGGGGGCATTCAGTACTTC
TRBJ2-7 | many | 14 | NA | TRBV6-5 | CASSYTGTIDEQYF | TGTGCCAGCAGTTACACAGGGACCATAGACGAGCAGTACTTC
TRBJ2-7 | many | 16 | NA | TRBV6-1 | CASSAGYRAGTYEQYF | TGTGCCAGCAGTGCCGGCTACAGGGCGGGGACCTACGAGCAGTACTTC
TRBJ2-1 | NA | 15 | TRBD2 | TRBV20-1 | CSARVLGGGYNEQFF | TGCAGTGCTAGAGTCCTCGGCGGGGGCTACAATGAGCAGTTCTTC
TRBJ2-5 | once | 13 | NA | TRBV2 | CASHRTYQETQYF | TGTGCCAGCCACAGGACGTACCAAGAGACCCAGTACTTC
TRBJ2-3 | many | 15 | NA | TRBV11-2 | CASSLWGSDTDTQYF | TGTGCCAGCAGCTTATGGGGGAGTGACACAGATACGCAGTATTTT
TRBJ2-5 | many | 18 | NA | TRBV27 | CASSFLRGVNTPQETQYF | TGTGCCAGCAGTTTCCTAAGAGGGGTTAATACCCCACAAGAGACCCAGTACTTC
TRBJ2-3 | many | 15 | NA | TRBV5-5 | CASSDNSFQGDTQYF | TGTGCCAGCAGCGATAACAGCTTCCAAGGGGATACGCAGTATTTT
TRBJ1-5 | few | 14 | NA | TRBV20-1 | CSAKEGGRDQPQHF | TGCAGTGCCAAGGAGGGGGGGAGGGATCAGCCCCAGCATTTT
TRBJ2-7 | NA | 15 | NA | TRBV7-2 | CASSLVSSSSYEQYF | TGTGCCAGCAGCTTGGTCAGTAGCAGCTCCTACGAGCAGTACTTC
TRBJ2-1 | many | 17 | TRBD2 | TRBV30 | CAWSVLGLAGGGNEQFF | TGTGCCTGGAGTGTACTAGGGCTAGCGGGAGGAGGCAATGAGCAGTTCTTC
TRBJ2-2 | few | 16 | TRBD2 | TRBV6-2/TRBV6-3 | CASSYSTSGSPGELFF | TGTGCCAGCAGTTACTCGACTAGCGGGAGTCCCGGGGAGCTGTTTTTT
TRBJ2-1 | many | 18 | NA | TRBV20-1 | CSARDAPRGAVSYNEQFF | TGCAGTGCTAGAGACGCACCCAGGGGCGCGGTCTCCTACAATGAGCAGTTCTTC
TRBJ2-1 | many | 20 | TRBD1 | TRBV7-3 | CASSLIGVGSGGYSYNEQFF | TGTGCCAGCAGCTTAATAGGGGTTGGGTCAGGGGGATACTCCTACAATGAGCAGTTCTTC
TRBJ1-1 | NA | 13 | NA | TRBV24-1 | CATSSVSNTEAFF | TGTGCCACCTCCTCGGTTTCGAACACTGAAGCTTTCTTT
TRBJ2-1 | many | 13 | NA | TRBV7-6 | CASSMNRNDEQFF | TGTGCCAGCAGCATGAACCGAAACGATGAGCAGTTCTTC
TRBJ1-4 | many | 13 | NA | TRBV28 | CASSLSGVEKLFF | TGTGCCAGCAGTTTATCAGGGGTTGAAAAACTGTTTTTT
TRBJ2-3 | few | 13 | NA | TRBV6-5 | CASSADQRRAQYF | TGTGCCAGCAGCGCGGACCAAAGAAGAGCGCAGTATTTT
TRBJ2-2 | NA | 15 | NA | TRBV12-3/TRBV12-4 | CASSLRGGNTGELFF | TGTGCCAGCAGTTTGCGGGGAGGGAACACCGGGGAGCTGTTTTTT
TRBJ2-1 | few | 16 | TRBD2 | TRBV18 | CASSDDHSGSRHEQFF | TGTGCCAGCTCAGACGATCATAGCGGGAGCCGCCATGAGCAGTTCTTC
TRBJ2-7 | NA | 11 | NA | TRBV13 | CASSLDAEQYF | TGTGCCAGCAGCTTAGACGCCGAGCAGTACTTC
TRBJ2-5 | NA | 14 | NA | TRBV28 | CASSQGPYQETQYF | TGTGCCAGCAGTCAAGGGCCCTACCAAGAGACCCAGTACTTC
TRBJ1-4 | many | 15 | NA | TRBV5-1 | CASSSQGQVNEKLFF | TGCGCCAGCAGCTCACAGGGACAAGTTAATGAAAAACTGTTTTTT
TRBJ2-7 | NA | 11 | NA | TRBV20-1 | CSARRDREQYF | TGCAGTGCTAGAAGGGACCGGGAGCAGTACTTC
TRBJ2-2 | many | 14 | NA | TRBV11-2 | CASRMGLNTGELFF | TGTGCCAGCAGGATGGGATTGAACACCGGGGAGCTGTTTTTT
TRBJ2-5 | many | 15 | NA | TRBV12-3/TRBV12-4 | CASSLAHLDQETQYF | TGTGCCAGCAGTTTGGCTCACCTAGACCAAGAGACCCAGTACTTC
TRBJ2-1 | many | 13 | TRBD2 | TRBV11-3 | CASSLDGLDEQFF | TGTGCCAGCAGCTTAGACGGACTAGATGAGCAGTTCTTC
TRBJ2-1 | many | 12 | NA | TRBV20-1 | CSASDSYNEQFF | TGCAGTGCTAGTGACTCCTACAATGAGCAGTTCTTC
TRBJ2-1 | NA | 14 | TRBD2 | TRBV7-8 | CASSLIGAGGFLGF | TGTGCCAGCAGTTTAATCGGGGCGGGAGGGTTTCTCGGCTTC
TRBJ2-7 | many | 13 | NA | TRBV2 | CASSGGTLQEQYF | TGTGCCAGCAGTGGAGGGACATTACAAGAGCAGTACTTC
TRBJ1-3 | once | 17 | TRBD1 | TRBV7-4 | CASSKPGTEYSGNTIYF | TGTGCCAGCAGCAAGCCCGGGACAGAATACTCTGGAAACACCATATATTTT
TRBJ2-1 | few | 16 | NA | TRBV20-1 | CSANPPDLHRGDEQFF | TGCAGTGCTAACCCACCGGACTTACATAGGGGTGATGAGCAGTTCTTC
TRBJ2-5 | few | 15 | TRBD2 | TRBV11-2 | CASSIGGRPQETQYF | TGTGCCAGTAGTATCGGGGGGAGGCCCCAAGAGACCCAGTACTTC
TRBJ1-1 | many | 13 | TRBD1 | TRBV3-1 | CASSQDGTGVAFF | TGTGCCAGCAGCCAAGATGGGACAGGAGTAGCTTTCTTT
TRBJ2-1 | NA | 15 | TRBD2 | TRBV6-1 | CASRQTSGSLNEQFF | TGTGCCAGCAGACAGACTAGCGGGAGTCTCAATGAGCAGTTCTTC
TRBJ2-4 | many | 16 | NA | TRBV7-8 | CASSLEGSPTKNIQYF | TGTGCCAGCAGCTTAGAGGGGTCCCCCACCAAAAACATTCAGTACTTC
TRBJ1-4 | NA | 15 | NA | TRBV18 | CASSLGDSSNEKLFF | TGTGCCAGCTCACTCGGCGACAGTTCTAATGAAAAACTGTTTTTT
TRBJ1-1 | many | 12 | NA | TRBV28 | CASSSRHLEAFF | TGTGCCAGCAGTTCCCGACACCTTGAAGCTTTCTTT
TRBJ1-1 | many | 14 | NA | TRBV12-3/TRBV12-4 | CASSLAGGKSEAFF | TGTGCCAGCAGTTTAGCGGGTGGGAAGTCTGAAGCTTTCTTT
TRBJ2-7 | few | 13 | TRBD1 | TRBV29-1 | CSGTTGVDYEQYF | TGCAGCGGAACGACAGGGGTGGACTACGAGCAGTACTTC